Listed here are 25 T cell receptor beta chains from one sample, sequenced in a study of beta chain features in type 1 diabetes. Study results and caveats: Within each of all four CD4+ subsets, Type 1 diabetes patients had TCRB CDR3s that were moderately but significantly shorter.

These receptors have no identified antigens. Reverse transcribing all isolated RNA meant expressed TCRB transcripts were sequenced. Assay used: immunoSEQ multiplex PCR; TCRdb lists only in-frame clones, some missing. The table lists about 700,000 clones, around an eighth of them singletons, with approximately 0.022% in the top ten. Sequenced: naive CD4+ T cells from blood. The receptors originated from a man aged 18 to 30 with type 1 diabetes.

This clone was seen more than once but under ten times. The rearrangement joins TRBV6-6 to TRBJ1-1; D not certain. The germline V gene encodes CDR1 MNHNY and CDR2 SVGAGI (reference sequence). V dropped 2 bases and J dropped 4 bases, with 8 bases sitting between them. The CDR3 is 13 residues long. DNA for the CDR3: TGTGCCAGCAGTTACGGGGAAGGCACTGAAGCTTTCTTT. Its translation is CASSYGEGTEAFF.

The rearrangement joins TRBV18 to TRBJ2-1; TRBD1 agrees at 8 bases. Per the germline V gene, CDR1 is KGHSH and CDR2 is LQKENI. V shed 3 bases and J 9 bases; nucleotides not matched to a gene: 7. The CDR3 is 14 residues long. The CDR3 nucleotides are TGTGCCAGCTCACCTACCTCGGACAGGGCTGAGCAGTTCTTC. It encodes CASSPTSDRAEQFF.

This clone was detected only a few times. The J gene is TRBJ2-7, the V gene TRBV30, with 8 bases identical to TRBD2. The germline V gene encodes CDR1 GTSNPN and CDR2 SVGIG (reference sequence). J gave up 7 bases and V 4 bases, and 6 bases lay outside the gene matches. The CDR3 totals 12 residues. The CDR3 nucleotides read TGTGCCTGGACGGCGGGGGGCGGTGAGCAGTACTTC. As protein: CAWTAGGGEQYF. Full variable domain (rest looked up from reference TRBV30 and TRBJ2-7): SQTIHQWPATLVQPVGSPLSLECTVEGTSNPNLYWYRQAAGRGLQLLFYSVGIGQISSEVPQNLSASRPQDRQFILSSKKLLLSDSGFYLCAWTAGGGEQYFGPGTRLTVT.

This clone was found a few times. The V gene is TRBV4-2, the J gene TRBJ1-1, with unresolved D. The CDR3 runs 14 residues. The germline V gene encodes CDR1 LGHNA and CDR2 YNFKEQ. V dropped 0 bases and J dropped 7 bases, with 12 bases sitting between them. DNA for the CDR3: TGTGCCAGCAGCCAAGATTCCCCCTGGAGTGAAGCTTTCTTT. This codes for CASSQDSPWSEAFF.

The chain joins TRBV5-1 to TRBJ2-1, with no clear D. In germline, CDR1 is SGHRS, CDR2 YFSETQ. CDR3 length equals 16 residues. V was trimmed by 4 bases and J by 7 bases, leaving 21 bases between them. The CDR3 DNA sequence: TGCGCCAGCAGCCCAACTGGGGTCCCGAACAAGAATGAGCAGTTCTTC. Amino acids: CASSPTGVPNKNEQFF.

This clone was seen a handful of times. V and J are TRBV12-5 and TRBJ2-3; D may be TRBD1 (6 bases). CDR3 length: 13 amino acids. Trimming took 5 bases from V and 2 from J, leaving 8 bases between them. Germline CDR1 is LGHNT and CDR2 is FRNRAP. The CDR3 region has the DNA TGTGCTAGTGGTCGGACAGACACAGATACGCAGTATTTT. This codes for CASGRTDTDTQYF.

The chain combines TRBV7-6 with TRBJ2-5; 7 bases map to TRBD2. The CDR3 totals 14 residues. V lost 4 bases, J lost 2 bases, and 4 bases stayed unmatched. Germline V gene data show CDR1 as SGHVS and CDR2 as FNYEAQ. The DNA of the CDR3 is TGTGCCAGCAGCTCGAGGACTAGACAAGAGACCCAGTACTTC. This translates into CASSSRTRQETQYF.

This clone was detected only a few times. The chain carries TRBV7-2 and TRBJ2-2; no clear D. Germline values: CDR1 SGHTA, CDR2 FQGNSA. Trimming removed 2 bases from V and 1 base from J, with 5 bases in between. CDR3 length equals 14 residues. The CDR3 sequence: CASSLQRNTGELFF. The CDR3 DNA reads TGTGCCAGCAGCTTACAGAGGAACACCGGGGAGCTGTTTTTT.

This clone has just a few counts. This chain links TRBV7-9 with TRBJ1-1; a weak D match, TRBD1 (5 bases). The CDR3 is 15 residues long. Germline V CDR1 and CDR2: SEHNR, FQNEAQ (reference sequence). The germline V and J ends were trimmed by 5 bases and 3 bases, with 16 bases remaining between them. The CDR3 reads CASSPWGGGDTEAFF. The CDR3 DNA is TGTGCCAGCAGCCCTTGGGGCGGCGGAGACACTGAAGCTTTCTTT.

In its sample, this clone was seen a few times. At the DNA level, this CDR3 is encoded by other sequences in the same sample as well. The chain uses TRBV30 and TRBJ1-5; unclear D gene. Trimming took off 3 bases at V and 7 bases at J, with 13 bases between the two ends. CDR3 length: 13 amino acids. CDR1 and CDR2 from the germline V gene are GTSNPN and SVGIG (reference sequence). The CDR3 sequence is CAWSAGANQPQHF. The CDR3 DNA reads TGTGCCTGGAGCGCCGGCGCCAACCAGCCCCAGCATTTT.

The rearrangement joins TRBV5-1 to TRBJ1-6; D is possibly TRBD1 (5 bases). With 4 bases removed from V and 7 bases from J, the gap between germline ends came to 15 bases. Looked up from germline, CDR1 is SGHRS and CDR2 is YFSETQ. This CDR3 contains 15 residues. The DNA of the CDR3 is TGCGCCAGCAGCCCCCGGGACGTGGGAAATTCACCCCTCCACTTT. Translating it yields CASSPRDVGNSPLHF.

The rearrangement uses TRBV18 and TRBJ1-5; D is unresolved. V was pared by 2 bases and J by 9 bases, with 8 bases between. The germline gives CDR1 KGHSH, CDR2 LQKENI. This CDR3 is 12 amino acids long. This CDR3 is CASSPAGGPQHF. The DNA for the CDR3 is TGTGCCAGCTCACCAGCAGGAGGGCCCCAGCATTTT.

Worth noting for this clone: The sample has other DNA sequences that encode this CDR3 too. DNA of the CDR3: TGTGCCAGCAGTTCCCCGGGGGGCTACACCTTC. Amino acids: CASSSPGGYTF. The chain recombines TRBV28 with TRBJ1-2; D unresolved. V was pared by 4 bases and J by 8 bases, with 8 bases between. Germline V CDR1 and CDR2: MDHEN, SYDVKM. This CDR3 region has 11 residues.

The chain carries TRBV6-6 and TRBJ2-5; the D gene could be TRBD1 or TRBD2 (6 bases each). The J call is in doubt because the DNA end fits TRBJ2-7 better. The CDR3 runs to 13 residues. In germline, CDR1 is MNHNY, CDR2 SVGAGI (reference sequence). The CDR3 DNA sequence: TGTGCCAGCAGGGGGGCAGGAGGGACCGAGCAGTACTTC. Translated: CASRGAGGTEQYF.

This clone was seen a handful of times. The V and J genes are TRBV5-1 and TRBJ1-1, with 7 bases aligning to TRBD1. The V gene end was trimmed by 8 bases and the J gene end by 3 bases; junction bases not matched to a gene: 4. There are 12 residues in the CDR3. Looked up from germline, CDR1 is SGHRS and CDR2 is YFSETQ. The DNA for the CDR3 is TGCGCCAGTAGTACAGGGGACACTGAAGCTTTCTTT. Its protein is CASSTGDTEAFF. The whole variable domain, filled in from reference TRBV5-1 and TRBJ1-1, reads KAGVTQTPRYLIKTRGQQVTLSCSPISGHRSVSWYQQTPGQGLQFLFEYFSETQRNKGNFPGRFSGRQFSNSRSEMNVSTLELGDSALYLCASSTGDTEAFFGQGTRLTVV.

This clone was seen a handful of times. The chain combines TRBV30 with TRBJ1-2; unclear D gene. V was shortened by 4 bases and J by 5 bases, with 17 bases between the two germline ends. Looked up from germline, CDR1 is GTSNPN and CDR2 is SVGIG (reference sequence). The CDR3 is made up of 14 amino acids. This chain's CDR3 is CAWTGRAREYGYTF. The CDR3 DNA sequence: TGTGCCTGGACGGGGAGGGCTCGGGAGTATGGCTACACCTTC.

This clone was recorded a few times. The CDR3 protein is CASSPQGVSSGANVLTF. The CDR3, as DNA: TGTGCCAGCTCACCACAGGGGGTGAGCTCTGGGGCCAACGTCCTGACTTTC. This sequence joins TRBV18 and TRBJ2-6; possible D gene TRBD1, 6 bases. Germline-derived CDR1 and CDR2 are KGHSH and LQKENI. The CDR3 covers 17 residues. Trimming cost V 1 base and J 0 bases, with 10 bases left between them.

This clone has more than one count but fewer than ten. This chain joins TRBV25-1 and TRBJ2-7; 10 bases match TRBD1. The CDR3 is 15 amino acids. Germline V lookup: CDR1 MGHDK, CDR2 SYGVNS. The V gene end was trimmed by 4 bases and the J gene end by 5 bases; junction bases not matched to a gene: 8. CDR3 DNA: TGTGCCAGCAGTGCAGCGGGACAGGGGATGGACGAGCAGTACTTC. Protein: CASSAAGQGMDEQYF.

This clone was counted a few times. The rearrangement joins TRBV7-3 to TRBJ2-2; D might be TRBD1 (5 bases). The CDR3 consists of 14 residues. V was clipped by 6 bases and J by 1 base, with 9 bases between them. Germline V gene sequence: CDR1 SGHTA, CDR2 FQGTGA. The CDR3: CASSTGLNTGELFF. CDR3 in DNA: TGTGCCAGCAGTACAGGATTGAACACCGGGGAGCTGTTTTTT.

The chain is built from TRBV5-6 and TRBJ2-2; D is ambiguous. CDR3 length: 12 amino acids. Per germline, CDR1 SGHDT and CDR2 YYEEEE. The ends were cut back, 3 bases at V and 5 bases at J, with 5 bases in the middle. CDR3 amino acids: CASSSYTGELFF. The CDR3 DNA follows: TGTGCCAGCAGCTCGTATACCGGGGAGCTGTTTTTT.

Only a few counts were recorded for this clone. J is TRBJ1-1 and V is TRBV10-3; D is ambiguous. This CDR3 has 14 amino acids. V lost 4 bases, J lost 0 bases, and 9 bases lay in between. Germline CDR1 ENHRY, CDR2 SYGVKD. For the CDR3, the DNA is TGTGCCATCAGTGGATGGGGTATGAACACTGAAGCTTTCTTT. This gives the protein CAISGWGMNTEAFF.

This clone was detected a few times. The J gene is TRBJ2-7, the V gene TRBV5-1; D tentatively reads TRBD1 or TRBD2 (5 bases each). V shed 9 bases and J shed 2 bases, with 18 bases lying between them. The CDR3 is made up of 14 amino acids. Germline V gives CDR1 SGHRS, CDR2 YFSETQ. CDR3 in DNA: TGCGCCACTTCGCCCCGGGACGGAGCCTACGAGCAGTACTTC. The encoded protein is CATSPRDGAYEQYF.

This sequence joins TRBV4-1 and TRBJ1-1; D remains ambiguous. The CDR3 length is 13 residues. CDR1 is MGHRA and CDR2 is YSYEKL in the germline V gene. Trimming took 0 bases from V and 6 from J, leaving 8 bases between them. CDR3 residues: CASSQDLGSEAFF. CDR3 sequence (DNA): TGCGCCAGCAGCCAAGATCTGGGCTCTGAAGCTTTCTTT.

This sequence joins TRBV29-1 and TRBJ1-1, with D maybe TRBD1 (5 bases). Trimming took off 5 bases at V and 4 bases at J, with 17 bases between the two ends. The CDR3 runs 14 residues. CDR1 and CDR2 from the germline V gene are SQVTM and ANQGSEA. The CDR3 sequence: CSVHGGERGTEAFF. The CDR3 DNA sequence: TGCAGCGTTCACGGAGGGGAGAGGGGCACTGAAGCTTTCTTT.

This clone was detected a few times. V gene TRBV19 combines with J gene TRBJ2-2; the match to TRBD1 covers 9 bases. Germline CDR1 is LNHDA and CDR2 is SQIVND (reference sequence). V lost 2 bases, J lost 6 bases, and 4 bases stayed unmatched. The CDR3 has 15 amino acids. CDR3 nucleotides: TGTGCCAGTAGTATACGGACAGGGGACGCCGGGGAGCTGTTTTTT. This gives the protein CASSIRTGDAGELFF. The entire variable domain, with the rest obtained from reference TRBV19 and TRBJ2-2, is as follows: DGGITQSPKYLFRKEGQNVTLSCEQNLNHDAMYWYRQDPGQGLRLIYYSQIVNDFQKGDIAEGYSVSREKKESFPLTVTSAQKNPTAFYLCASSIRTGDAGELFFGEGSRLTVL.